This entry lists 8 T cell receptor beta chains sequenced from one sample in a study of T cell changes during pregnancy in multiple sclerosis. Here immunoSEQ multiplex PCR was the method, and the copy in TCRdb shows in-frame clones only, minus some. The sample includes 45,000 or so clones, over 85% seen only once; the top ten take under 2%. The sample here was peripheral blood, taken in the first trimester of pregnancy. Every receptor here comes from a female donor with multiple sclerosis, enrolled in a pregnancy study.

The chain uses TRBV6-4 and TRBJ2-3; 8 bases agree with TRBD1. Losses at the gene ends were 4 bases for V and 5 bases for J; bases not matched to a gene: 5. The V gene's germline CDR1 is MRHNA and CDR2 SNTAGT. CDR3 size: 14 residues. The CDR3 spells CASSADRALDTQYF. For the CDR3, the DNA is TGTGCCAGCAGTGCGGACAGGGCCCTAGATACGCAGTATTTT.

This clone was seen once. The chain links TRBV4-1 to TRBJ2-7; 8 bases align to TRBD2. V was clipped by 4 bases and J by 2 bases; unmatched bases: 10. The CDR3 length is 16 residues. CDR1 is MGHRA, CDR2 YSYEKL, per germline. The CDR3 region is CASSLSNGGVAYEQYF. The CDR3 DNA follows: TGCGCCAGCAGCCTGTCAAACGGGGGGGTAGCCTACGAGCAGTACTTC.

V and J are TRBV7-9 and TRBJ2-4; no reliable D call. The V and J ends lost 5 bases and 11 bases respectively, with 10 bases between them. The CDR3 has 11 amino acids. CDR1 and CDR2 from the germline V gene are SEHNR and FQNEAQ (reference sequence). This chain's CDR3 is CASSPGPVQYF. The CDR3 region has the DNA TGTGCCAGCAGCCCTGGGCCTGTTCAGTACTTC.

The V call is TRBV10-1, the J call TRBJ2-1, with 12 bases lining up with TRBD2. Germline CDR1 reads WNHNN; CDR2 reads SYGVQD (reference sequence). J was trimmed by 8 bases and V by 7 bases; bases with no gene match: 9. The CDR3 sequence is 15 residues long. As DNA, the CDR3 is TGCGCCAGCACCTTCGCGACTAGCGGGGGACATGAGCAGTTCTTC. The encoded protein is CASTFATSGGHEQFF.

The V and J genes are TRBV4-1 and TRBJ2-7; 8 positions agree with TRBD1. Looked up from germline, CDR1 is MGHRA and CDR2 is YSYEKL. The CDR3 length is 15 residues. Germline trimming cut 1 base from V and 5 bases from J; bases unmatched to any gene: 7. DNA of the CDR3: TGCGCCAGCAGCCAAGCGCGACAGGGGCGGCACGAGCAGTACTTC. Translation gives CASSQARQGRHEQYF.

This clone has more than one count but fewer than ten. The J gene is TRBJ1-5, the V gene TRBV7-8; 7 nucleotides align to TRBD1. Germline values: CDR1 SGHVS, CDR2 FQNEAQ. CDR3 length equals 17 residues. Unmatched junction bases numbered 17, after V lost 5 bases and J lost 7 bases. This CDR3 reads CASSPRGSGGFGQPQHF. The CDR3 DNA follows: TGTGCCAGCAGCCCTAGGGGGTCAGGGGGGTTCGGGCAGCCCCAGCATTTT.

The chain links TRBV4-3 to TRBJ2-7, with a tentative D call TRBD1 (6 bases). The CDR3 covers 14 residues. From germline, CDR1 is LGHNA and CDR2 YSLEER. Trimming took 1 base from V and 1 from J, leaving 8 bases between them. The CDR3 region is CASSQVGGSYEQYF. CDR3 coding DNA: TGCGCCAGCAGCCAAGTAGGGGGATCCTACGAGCAGTACTTC.

The chain combines TRBV6-6 with TRBJ2-2; D is unclear. The CDR3 length is 12 residues. V was pared by 6 bases and J by 3 bases, with 5 bases between. Germline V gene data show CDR1 as MNHNY and CDR2 as SVGAGI (reference sequence). The CDR3 spells CASREYTGELFF. CDR3 DNA: TGTGCCAGCAGAGAGTACACCGGGGAGCTGTTTTTT.